This T cell receptor beta chain derives from a study of control samples from healthy donors and cancer patients. The sample holds one count of this clone. Data came from immunoSEQ multiplex PCR; TCRdb stores just in-frame clones and leaves some out. The sample shows about 130,000 clones, about 88% of them seen only once. With 2 bases clipped from V and 0 bases from J, the junction kept 6 bases outside the gene matches. The CDR3 is 18 residues long. Germline lookup yields CDR1 SGHRS and CDR2 YFSETQ. This receptor was taken from a man between 18 and 29 years old in good health. The chain carries TRBV5-1 and TRBJ2-3; TRBD2 matches 13 bases. Sequenced material: blood. DNA of the CDR3: TGCGCCAGCAGCTTCGGACTAGCGGGAGAGACTAGCACAGATACGCAGTATTTT. Amino acid sequence: CASSFGLAGETSTDTQYF.